Sequencing of this TCR beta chain was carried out in a study of cytomegalovirus exposure and HLA in healthy donors. A roughly 120-subject validation cohort, separate from the approximately 720-subject first cohort, supplied the donors. Comments on this clone: Its antigen is undetermined.

Whole-study findings and limits: Reportedly, diagnosis of cytomegalovirus status by the classifier showed high specificity and sensitivity. Three CMV-associated chains were confirmed in vitro to be specific for CMV antigens. One later analysis, an examination of the 100 to 150 validation repertoires, found that first-cohort TCR clusters tended to co-occur in them.

Clones were read by immunoSEQ multiplex PCR, and TCRdb kept only the in-frame ones, dropping some. The sample includes some 250,000 clones, 90% seen only once; the top ten take roughly 0.38%. The CDR3 runs 15 residues. V was pared by 0 bases and J by 2 bases, with 12 bases between. Per the germline V gene, CDR1 is SGDLS and CDR2 is YYNGEE. The sequence was obtained from a woman aged 18-29 years in good health and CMV-seronegative. The material sequenced was PBMCs. This chain links TRBV9 with TRBJ2-7; D might be TRBD1 (6 bases). CDR3: CASSVEAGATYEQYF. The DNA for the CDR3 is TGTGCCAGCAGCGTAGAGGCAGGGGCAACCTACGAGCAGTACTTC.